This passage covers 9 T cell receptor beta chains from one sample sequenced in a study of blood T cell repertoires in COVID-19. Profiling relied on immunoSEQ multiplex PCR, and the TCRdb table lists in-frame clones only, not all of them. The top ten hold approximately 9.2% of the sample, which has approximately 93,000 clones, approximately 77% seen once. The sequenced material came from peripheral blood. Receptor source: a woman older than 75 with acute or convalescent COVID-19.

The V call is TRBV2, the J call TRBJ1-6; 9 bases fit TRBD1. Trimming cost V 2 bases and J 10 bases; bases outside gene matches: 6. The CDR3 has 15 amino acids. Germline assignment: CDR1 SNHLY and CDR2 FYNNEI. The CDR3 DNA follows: TGTGCCAGCAGTGAAAGGGGACAGGGAAACTCACCCCTCCACTTT. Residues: CASSERGQGNSPLHF. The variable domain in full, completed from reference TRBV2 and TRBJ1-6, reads EPEVTQTPSHQVTQMGQEVILRCVPISNHLYFYWYRQILGQKVEFLVSFYNNEISEKSEIFDDQFSVERPDGSNFTLKIRSTKLEDSAMYFCASSERGQGNSPLHFGNGTRLTVT.

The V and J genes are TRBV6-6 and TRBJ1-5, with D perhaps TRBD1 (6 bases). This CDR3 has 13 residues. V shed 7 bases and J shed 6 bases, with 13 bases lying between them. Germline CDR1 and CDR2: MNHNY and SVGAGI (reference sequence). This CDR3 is CASIGTSVQPQHF. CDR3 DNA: TGTGCCAGCATAGGGACAAGTGTTCAGCCCCAGCATTTT.

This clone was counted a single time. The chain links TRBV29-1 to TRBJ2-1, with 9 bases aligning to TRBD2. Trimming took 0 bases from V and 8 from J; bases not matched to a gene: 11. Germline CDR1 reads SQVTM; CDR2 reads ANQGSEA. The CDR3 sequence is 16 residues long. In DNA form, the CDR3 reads TGCAGCGTTGAAGATCCCCCTAGCGGGATCACGTATGAGCAGTTCTTC. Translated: CSVEDPPSGITYEQFF.

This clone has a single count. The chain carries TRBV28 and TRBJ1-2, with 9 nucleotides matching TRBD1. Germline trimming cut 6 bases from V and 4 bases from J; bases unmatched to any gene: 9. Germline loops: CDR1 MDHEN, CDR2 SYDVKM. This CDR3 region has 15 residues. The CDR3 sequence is CASRPTGTGTYGYTF. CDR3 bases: TGTGCCAGCAGACCGACCGGGACAGGGACCTATGGCTACACCTTC.

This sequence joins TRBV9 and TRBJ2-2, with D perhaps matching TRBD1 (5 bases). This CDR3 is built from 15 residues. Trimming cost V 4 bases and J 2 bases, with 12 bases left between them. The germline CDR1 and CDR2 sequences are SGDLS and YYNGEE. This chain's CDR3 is CASSPQGANTGELFF. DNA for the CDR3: TGTGCCAGCAGCCCCCAAGGGGCAAACACCGGGGAGCTGTTTTTT.

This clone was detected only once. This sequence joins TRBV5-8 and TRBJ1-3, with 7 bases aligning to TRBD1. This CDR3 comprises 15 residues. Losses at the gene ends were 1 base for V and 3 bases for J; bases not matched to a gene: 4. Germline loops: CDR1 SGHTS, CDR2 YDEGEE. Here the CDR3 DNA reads TGTGCCAGCAGCTTGCGGACAGGACTTGGAAACACCATATATTTT. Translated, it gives CASSLRTGLGNTIYF.

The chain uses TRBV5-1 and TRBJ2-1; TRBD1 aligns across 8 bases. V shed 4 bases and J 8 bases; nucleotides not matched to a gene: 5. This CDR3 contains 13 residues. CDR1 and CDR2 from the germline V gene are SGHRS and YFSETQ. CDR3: CASSPDRADEQFF. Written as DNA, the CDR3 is TGCGCCAGCAGCCCGGACAGGGCCGATGAGCAGTTCTTC.

The CDR3 region is CASSVGTGPSGANVLTF. DNA of the CDR3: TGTGCCAGCAGCGTAGGAACTGGTCCCTCTGGGGCCAACGTCCTGACTTTC. The chain recombines TRBV9 with TRBJ2-6; D remains unclear. This CDR3 is built from 17 residues. V lost 0 bases to trimming and J lost 0 bases, with 10 bases between them. Germline CDR1 and CDR2: SGDLS and YYNGEE.

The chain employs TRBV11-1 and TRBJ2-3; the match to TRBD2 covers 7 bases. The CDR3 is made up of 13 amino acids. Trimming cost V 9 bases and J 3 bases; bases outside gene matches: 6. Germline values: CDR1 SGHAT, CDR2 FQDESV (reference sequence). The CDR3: CASTGTMTDTQYF. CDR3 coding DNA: TGTGCCAGTACCGGGACTATGACAGATACGCAGTATTTT.